The rows below give T cell receptor beta chains drawn from one sample of a study of shared clonotypes between healthy human individuals. The data were produced by immunoSEQ multiplex PCR, yet TCRdb's version contains in-frame clones alone and is incomplete. The data contain 2 million to 2.5 million clones, less than 95% of them singletons. The sequenced sample was naive CD4+ T cells from PBMCs. The receptors here all came from a young man in good health. Some clones in this sample may be carry-over from other donors' samples. CDR3s include the opening cysteine and the closing phenylalanine or tryptophan. Fields, in order: D gene, J gene, V gene, clone size, CDR3 protein, CDR3 DNA. The D gene is left open where the match is weak. Clone size is not always given. Where it is, it says once, few, many or a class for expanded clones.

>TRBD2|TRBJ2-7|TRBV7-3|NA
CASSLMGRVAGSEQYF
TGTGCCAGCAGCTTAATGGGGAGGGTGGCCGGATCTGAGCAGTACTTC
>NA|TRBJ2-7|TRBV6-5|NA
CASSYRALGPSEQYF
TGTGCCAGCAGTTACCGAGCGCTGGGCCCCTCCGAGCAGTACTTC
>NA|TRBJ1-1|TRBV30|NA
CAWIPKLTMNTEAFF
TGTGCCTGGATACCGAAACTGACTATGAACACTGAAGCTTTCTTT
>TRBD2|TRBJ2-7|TRBV5-1|NA
CASSLALAGASYEQYF
TGCGCCAGCAGCTTGGCACTAGCGGGCGCCTCCTACGAGCAGTACTTC
>TRBD2|TRBJ2-3|TRBV27|NA
CASSLMRKSGRSTDTQYF
TGTGCCAGCAGTTTAATGCGGAAAAGCGGGAGAAGCACAGATACGCAGTATTTT
>NA|TRBJ1-5|TRBV7-9|NA
CASSQDSNQPQHF
TGTGCCAGCAGCCAGGATAGCAATCAGCCCCAGCATTTT
>NA|TRBJ1-5|TRBV18|NA
CASSPGLPLNQPQHF
TGTGCCAGCTCACCGGGACTCCCCCTCAATCAGCCCCAGCATTTT
>TRBD2|TRBJ2-3|TRBV4-2|NA
CASSQEASGTDTQYF
TGTGCCAGCAGCCAAGAGGCTAGCGGGACAGATACGCAGTATTTT
>NA|TRBJ1-4|TRBV15|NA
CATSINNEKLFF
TGTGCCACCAGCATAAATAATGAAAAACTGTTTTTT
>TRBD1|TRBJ1-1|TRBV6-1|NA
CASRIQGMGTEAFF
TGTGCCAGCAGGATACAGGGGATGGGCACTGAAGCTTTCTTT
>TRBD2|TRBJ2-1|TRBV18|NA
CASSRLAGGNEQFF
TGTGCCAGCTCCAGACTAGCGGGAGGCAATGAGCAGTTCTTC
>NA|TRBJ1-4|TRBV11-2|NA
CASSLEAANEKLFF
TGTGCCAGCAGCTTAGAAGCCGCTAATGAAAAACTGTTTTTT
>TRBD2|TRBJ2-7|TRBV28|NA
CASSEASGTYEQYF
TGTGCCAGCAGTGAGGCTAGCGGGACCTACGAGCAGTACTTC
>NA|TRBJ1-4|TRBV28|NA
CASSIPFSTATNEKLFF
TGTGCCAGCAGTATCCCCTTTTCGACAGCAACTAATGAAAAACTGTTTTTT
>NA|TRBJ2-5|TRBV18|NA
CASSPPTAARETQYF
TGTGCCAGCTCACCGCCCACCGCAGCTCGGGAGACCCAGTACTTC
>NA|TRBJ2-5|TRBV6-5|NA
CASSPYGPQETQYF
TGTGCCAGCAGCCCTTACGGACCTCAAGAGACCCAGTACTTC
>NA|TRBJ2-1|TRBV7-2|NA
CASSLAGTRYNEQFF
TGTGCCAGCAGCTTAGCCGGGACAAGATACAATGAGCAGTTCTTC
>NA|TRBJ2-1|TRBV4-2|NA
CASSQGVSSYNEQFF
TGTGCCAGCAGCCAAGGGGTTAGCTCCTACAATGAGCAGTTCTTC
>NA|TRBJ2-3|TRBV7-2|once
CASSLGSGGDTQYF
TGTGCCAGCAGCTTAGGTTCCGGTGGAGATACGCAGTATTTT
>NA|TRBJ2-7|TRBV6-5|NA
CATRGNSYEQYF
TGTGCCACAAGGGGCAACTCCTACGAGCAGTACTTC
>NA|TRBJ2-5|TRBV30|NA
CAWSRMKQETQYF
TGTGCCTGGAGTCGAATGAAGCAAGAGACCCAGTACTTC
>NA|TRBJ1-2|TRBV5-1|NA
CASSAGQPYGYTF
TGCGCCAGCAGCGCCGGACAGCCATATGGCTACACCTTC
>NA|TRBJ1-1|TRBV27|NA
CASSSRENTEAFF
TGTGCCAGCAGTTCTCGCGAGAACACTGAAGCTTTCTTT
>NA|TRBJ2-1|TRBV29-1|NA
CSVVRGLSYNEQFF
TGCAGCGTTGTTCGGGGGTTATCCTACAATGAGCAGTTCTTC
>TRBD2|TRBJ2-7|TRBV5-1|NA
CASSSAGGAYEQYF
TGCGCCAGCAGCTCTGCGGGAGGGGCCTACGAGCAGTACTTC
>NA|TRBJ2-5|TRBV20-1|NA
CSARDRETQYF
TGCAGTGCTAGAGATCGGGAGACCCAGTACTTC
>TRBD1|TRBJ1-2|TRBV7-2|NA
CASSSTGTVGGYTF
TGTGCCAGCAGCTCTACCGGGACAGTGGGGGGCTACACCTTC
>NA|TRBJ1-1|TRBV7-2|NA
CASSLAGGRNTEAFF
TGTGCCAGCAGCCTTGCGGGGGGCAGGAACACTGAAGCTTTCTTT
>NA|TRBJ2-1|TRBV19|NA
CASTRGGGTYNEQFF
TGTGCCAGTACCCGAGGGGGAGGGACCTACAATGAGCAGTTCTTC
>NA|TRBJ1-4|TRBV28|NA
CASRRAAFTTNEKLFF
TGTGCCAGCCGGCGGGCGGCCTTCACGACTAATGAAAAACTGTTTTTT
>NA|TRBJ1-6|TRBV4-3|NA
CASSQVYSNNSPLHF
TGCGCCAGCAGCCAAGTCTACAGTAATAATTCACCCCTCCACTTT
>NA|TRBJ2-7|TRBV7-8|NA
CASSLNSYEQYF
TGTGCCAGCAGCTTAAACAGCTACGAGCAGTACTTC
>NA|TRBJ1-1|TRBV9|NA
CASSSQAGTEAFF
TGTGCCAGCAGCAGCCAGGCGGGCACTGAAGCTTTCTTT
>TRBD1|TRBJ1-2|TRBV30|NA
CAWSVAGGRNYGYTF
TGTGCCTGGAGTGTGGCAGGGGGACGTAACTATGGCTACACCTTC
>NA|TRBJ2-5|TRBV7-9|once
CASSEAGETQYF
TGTGCCAGCAGCGAAGCGGGAGAGACCCAGTACTTC
>NA|TRBJ2-3|TRBV7-9|NA
CASSLWADTQYF
TGTGCCAGCAGCTTGTGGGCAGATACGCAGTATTTT
>TRBD1|TRBJ1-5|TRBV6-8|NA
CASRGQGWVKGNQPQHF
TGTGCCAGCAGGGGACAGGGTTGGGTAAAAGGCAATCAGCCCCAGCATTTT
>NA|TRBJ2-5|TRBV2|NA
CASSGGETQYF
TGTGCCAGCAGTGGGGGGGAGACCCAGTACTTC
>TRBD2|TRBJ2-2|TRBV7-6|once
CASSLVEREGANTGELFF
TGTGCCAGCAGCTTAGTGGAGCGGGAGGGTGCGAACACCGGGGAGCTGTTTTTT
>TRBD2|TRBJ2-7|TRBV7-2|NA
CASSFGSATSGRPEQYF
TGTGCCAGCAGCTTCGGGTCAGCAACTAGCGGGAGACCCGAGCAGTACTTC
>NA|TRBJ1-2|TRBV4-2|NA
CASSQAISAGNYGYTF
TGTGCCAGCAGCCAAGCTATTTCGGCGGGAAACTATGGCTACACCTTC
>NA|TRBJ2-5|TRBV30|NA
CAWSVGGLVETQYF
TGTGCCTGGAGTGTAGGTGGACTTGTGGAGACCCAGTACTTC
>NA|TRBJ1-4|TRBV7-8|once
CASSHSDIREKLFF
TGTGCCAGCAGCCATTCCGATATAAGAGAAAAACTGTTTTTT
>NA|TRBJ1-2|TRBV18|NA
CASSPSTDSAGYTF
TGTGCCAGCTCACCAAGCACAGACAGCGCTGGCTACACCTTC
>NA|TRBJ2-2|TRBV4-3|NA
CASSQVFGGGELFF
TGCGCCAGCAGCCAAGTATTCGGGGGCGGGGAGCTGTTTTTT
>TRBD2|TRBJ2-7|TRBV28|NA
CASSFDLRGSSYEQYF
TGTGCCAGCAGTTTTGATTTGCGGGGGAGCTCCTACGAGCAGTACTTC
>NA|TRBJ2-1|TRBV19|NA
CASSSGRDSYQAEQFF
TGTGCCAGTAGTTCCGGGCGGGACTCCTATCAAGCTGAGCAGTTCTTC
>TRBD2|TRBJ2-1|TRBV28|NA
CASSLPGLPYNEQFF
TGTGCCAGCAGTCTACCGGGACTACCGTACAATGAGCAGTTCTTC
>TRBD2|TRBJ2-1|TRBV4-3|NA
CASSQDLSGRPPYNEQFF
TGCGCCAGCAGCCAAGATCTCAGCGGGAGGCCACCCTACAATGAGCAGTTCTTC